This TCR beta chain originates from a study of cytomegalovirus exposure and HLA in healthy donors. PCR primers comprised 60 Vbeta and 13 Jbeta primers. Sequencing used immunoSEQ multiplex PCR; TCRdb keeps in-frame clones, though not all of them. The data hold around 110,000 clones, with roughly 83% observed a single time. The ends lost 4 bases at V and 4 bases at J; junction bases unmatched: 15. CDR3 length: 19 amino acids. CDR1 is WSHSY, CDR2 SAAADI, per germline. The source of this sequence is a woman between 18 and 30 years old in good health and CMV-seropositive. Sequencing was performed on PBMCs. The chain carries TRBV10-2 and TRBJ2-5; 13 bases agree with TRBD2. The CDR3 DNA follows: TGCGCCAGCAGTGGGCGCCATGCGACTAGCGGGAGGCCGAGAGAGACCCAGTACTTC. Translating gives CASSGRHATSGRPRETQYF.